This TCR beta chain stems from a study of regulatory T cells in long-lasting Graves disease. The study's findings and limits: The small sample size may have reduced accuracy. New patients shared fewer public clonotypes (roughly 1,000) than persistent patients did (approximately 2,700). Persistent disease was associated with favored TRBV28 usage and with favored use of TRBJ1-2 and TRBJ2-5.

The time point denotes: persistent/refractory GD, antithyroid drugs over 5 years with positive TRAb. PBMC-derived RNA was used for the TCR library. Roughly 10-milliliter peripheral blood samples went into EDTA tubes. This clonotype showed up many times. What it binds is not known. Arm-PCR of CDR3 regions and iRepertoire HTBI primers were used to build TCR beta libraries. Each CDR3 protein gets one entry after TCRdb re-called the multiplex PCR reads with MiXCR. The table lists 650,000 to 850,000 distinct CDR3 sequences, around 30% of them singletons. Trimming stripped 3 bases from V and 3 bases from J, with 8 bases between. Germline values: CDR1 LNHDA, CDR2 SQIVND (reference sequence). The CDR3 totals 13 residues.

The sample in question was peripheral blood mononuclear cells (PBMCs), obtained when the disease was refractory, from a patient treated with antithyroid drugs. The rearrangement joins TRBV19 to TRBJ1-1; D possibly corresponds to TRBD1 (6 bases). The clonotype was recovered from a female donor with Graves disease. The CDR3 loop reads CASSIRQDTEAFF. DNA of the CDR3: TGTGCCAGTAGTATTCGACAGGACACTGAAGCTTTCTTT.